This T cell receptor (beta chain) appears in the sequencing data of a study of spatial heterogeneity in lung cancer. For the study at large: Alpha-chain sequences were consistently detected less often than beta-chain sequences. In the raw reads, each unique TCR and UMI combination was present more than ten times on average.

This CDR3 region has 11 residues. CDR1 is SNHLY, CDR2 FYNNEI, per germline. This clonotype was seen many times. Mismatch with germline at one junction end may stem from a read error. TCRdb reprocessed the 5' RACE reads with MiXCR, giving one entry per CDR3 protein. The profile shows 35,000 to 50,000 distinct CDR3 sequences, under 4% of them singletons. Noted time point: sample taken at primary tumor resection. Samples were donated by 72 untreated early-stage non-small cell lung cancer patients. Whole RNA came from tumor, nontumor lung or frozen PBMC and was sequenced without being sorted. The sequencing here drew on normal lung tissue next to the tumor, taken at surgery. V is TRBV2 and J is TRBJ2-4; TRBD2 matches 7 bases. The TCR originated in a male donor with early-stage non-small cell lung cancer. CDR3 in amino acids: CASSNSGPVDF. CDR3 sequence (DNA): TGTGCCAGCAGTAATAGCGGGCCGGTGGACTTC.